Sequencing of this TCR beta chain was carried out in a study of patients and donors after allogeneic stem cell transplantation. The CDR3 consists of 15 residues. Germline CDR1 and CDR2: LGHDT and YNNKEL (reference sequence). Trimming removed 0 bases from V and 7 bases from J, with 13 bases in between. MiXCR was run by TCRdb on the RT-PCR reads, yielding one entry per CDR3 protein. The sample has 200,000 to 250,000 distinct CDR3 sequences; roughly two fifths are singletons. This sequence joins TRBV3-1 and TRBJ1-5; no clear D. This TCR derives from a human donor who was either an allogeneic HSCT recipient or a stem cell or donor lymphocyte infusion donor (not recorded which). It is not recorded whose cells these are; they may come from a transplant donor. Sample: blood, either unsorted or a sorted T cell fraction (not recorded which). The CDR3 loop is CASSQDSGFGQPQHF. The DNA for the CDR3 is TGTGCCAGCAGCCAAGACTCGGGATTTGGGCAGCCCCAGCATTTT.